The T cell receptor (beta chain) under discussion was sequenced for a study of cytomegalovirus exposure and HLA in healthy donors. V was shortened by 3 bases and J by 4 bases, with 11 bases between the two germline ends. The CDR3 is 14 amino acids. Per the germline V gene, CDR1 is SGHTA and CDR2 is FQGNSA. The PCR contained 60 Vbeta and 13 Jbeta primers. TCRdb's copy holds only in-frame clones and misses some; the assay was immunoSEQ multiplex PCR. The sample holds some 150,000 clones, less than 80% seen once. The chain carries TRBV7-2 and TRBJ2-3; D gene uncertain. The source material was PBMCs. This sequence was found in a man aged 50-59 years in good health and CMV-seropositive. CDR3 sequence reads: CASSLGSPPDTQYF. The CDR3 bases are TGTGCCAGCAGCTTGGGCTCCCCACCAGATACGCAGTATTTT.